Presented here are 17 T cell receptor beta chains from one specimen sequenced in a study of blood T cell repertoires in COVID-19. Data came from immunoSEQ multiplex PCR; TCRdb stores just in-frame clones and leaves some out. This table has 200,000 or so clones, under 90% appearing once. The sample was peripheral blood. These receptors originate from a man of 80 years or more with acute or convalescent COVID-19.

The CDR3 DNA follows: TGTGCCAGCAGAAGGGGGCATAGCTATGGCTACACCTTC. The encoded protein is CASRRGHSYGYTF. The rearrangement uses TRBV6-5 and TRBJ1-2; 7 bases are a match to TRBD1. Germline lookup yields CDR1 MNHEY and CDR2 SVGAGI. Trimming removed 6 bases from V and 4 bases from J; junction bases left unmatched: 5. The CDR3 spans 13 residues.

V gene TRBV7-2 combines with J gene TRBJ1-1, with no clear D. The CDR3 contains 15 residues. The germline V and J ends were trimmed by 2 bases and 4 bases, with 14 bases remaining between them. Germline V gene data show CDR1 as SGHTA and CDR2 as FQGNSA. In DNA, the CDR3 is TGTGCCAGCAGCTTATCTTCGCCCGCGGGCACTGAAGCTTTCTTT. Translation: CASSLSSPAGTEAFF.

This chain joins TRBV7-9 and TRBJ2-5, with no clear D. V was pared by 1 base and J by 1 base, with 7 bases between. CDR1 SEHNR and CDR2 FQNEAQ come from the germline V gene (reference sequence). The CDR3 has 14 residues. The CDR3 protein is CASSLEPGQETQYF. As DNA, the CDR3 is TGTGCCAGCAGCTTAGAACCGGGCCAAGAGACCCAGTACTTC.

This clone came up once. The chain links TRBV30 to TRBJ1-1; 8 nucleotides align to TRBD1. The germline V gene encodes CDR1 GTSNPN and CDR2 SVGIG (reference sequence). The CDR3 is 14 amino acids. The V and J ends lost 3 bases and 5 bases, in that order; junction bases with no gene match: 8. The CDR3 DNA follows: TGTGCCTGGAGCTGGACAGGGAAGGGTACTGAAGCTTTCTTT. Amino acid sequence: CAWSWTGKGTEAFF. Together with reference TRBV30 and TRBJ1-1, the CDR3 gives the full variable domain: SQTIHQWPATLVQPVGSPLSLECTVEGTSNPNLYWYRQAAGRGLQLLFYSVGIGQISSEVPQNLSASRPQDRQFILSSKKLLLSDSGFYLCAWSWTGKGTEAFFGQGTRLTVV.

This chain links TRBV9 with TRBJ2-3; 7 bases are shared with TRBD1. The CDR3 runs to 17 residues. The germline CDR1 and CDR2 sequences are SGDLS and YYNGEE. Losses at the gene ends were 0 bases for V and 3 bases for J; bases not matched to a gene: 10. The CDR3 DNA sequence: TGTGCCAGCAGCGTAGCTACGAGGGTGGGACAGACAGATACGCAGTATTTT. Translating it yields CASSVATRVGQTDTQYF.

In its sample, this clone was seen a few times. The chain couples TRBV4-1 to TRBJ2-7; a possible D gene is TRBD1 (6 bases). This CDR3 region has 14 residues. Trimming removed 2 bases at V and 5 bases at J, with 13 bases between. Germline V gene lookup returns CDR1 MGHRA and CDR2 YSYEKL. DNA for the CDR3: TGCGCCAGCAGCCAACCGCGACAGGCGCACGAGCAGTACTTC. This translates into CASSQPRQAHEQYF.

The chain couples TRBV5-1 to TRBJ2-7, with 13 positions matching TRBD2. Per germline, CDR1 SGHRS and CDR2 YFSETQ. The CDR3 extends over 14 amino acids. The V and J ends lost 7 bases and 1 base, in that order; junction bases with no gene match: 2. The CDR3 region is CASQGLAGSYEQYV. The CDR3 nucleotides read TGCGCCAGCCAGGGACTAGCGGGATCCTACGAGCAGTACGTC.

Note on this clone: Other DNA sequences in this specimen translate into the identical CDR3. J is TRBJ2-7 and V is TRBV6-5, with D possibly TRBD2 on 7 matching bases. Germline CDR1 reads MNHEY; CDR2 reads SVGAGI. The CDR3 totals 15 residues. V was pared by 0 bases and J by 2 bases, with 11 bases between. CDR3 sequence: CASSYSGGRAYEQYF. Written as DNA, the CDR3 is TGTGCCAGCAGTTACTCAGGGGGGAGGGCCTACGAGCAGTACTTC.

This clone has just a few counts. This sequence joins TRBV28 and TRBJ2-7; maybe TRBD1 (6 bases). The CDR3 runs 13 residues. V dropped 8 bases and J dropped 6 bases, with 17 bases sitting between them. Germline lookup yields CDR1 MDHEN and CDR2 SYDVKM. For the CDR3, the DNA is TGTGCCAGCGGAACAGGGTATATTGCCGAGCAGTACTTC. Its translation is CASGTGYIAEQYF.

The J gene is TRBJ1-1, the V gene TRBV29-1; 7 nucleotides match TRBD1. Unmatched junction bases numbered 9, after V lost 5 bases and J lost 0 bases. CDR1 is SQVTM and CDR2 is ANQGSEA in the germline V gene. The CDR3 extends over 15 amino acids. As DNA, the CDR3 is TGCAGCGTTCGACAGGGCGTGGGGATGAACACTGAAGCTTTCTTT. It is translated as CSVRQGVGMNTEAFF.

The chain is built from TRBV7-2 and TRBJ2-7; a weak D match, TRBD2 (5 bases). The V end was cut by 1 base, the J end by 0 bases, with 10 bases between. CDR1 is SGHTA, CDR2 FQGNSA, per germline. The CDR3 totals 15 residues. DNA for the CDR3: TGTGCCAGCAGCTTAGGAAGCGGTAGCTCCTACGAGCAGTACGTC. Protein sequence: CASSLGSGSSYEQYV.

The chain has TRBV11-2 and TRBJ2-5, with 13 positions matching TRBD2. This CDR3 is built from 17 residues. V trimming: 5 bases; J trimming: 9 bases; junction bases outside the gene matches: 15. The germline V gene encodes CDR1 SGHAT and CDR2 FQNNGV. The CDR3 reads CASSNFGTSGAGGAQYF. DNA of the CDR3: TGTGCCAGCAGCAATTTCGGGACTAGCGGGGCCGGGGGGGCCCAGTACTTC.

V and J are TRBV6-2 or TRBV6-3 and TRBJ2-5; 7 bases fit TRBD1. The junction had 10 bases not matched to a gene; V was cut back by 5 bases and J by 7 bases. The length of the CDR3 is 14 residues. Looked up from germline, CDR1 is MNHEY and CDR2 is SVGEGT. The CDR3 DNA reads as TGTGCCAGCAGTAGAGGGGGCGCGTTTGCGACCCAGTACTTC. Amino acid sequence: CASSRGGAFATQYF.

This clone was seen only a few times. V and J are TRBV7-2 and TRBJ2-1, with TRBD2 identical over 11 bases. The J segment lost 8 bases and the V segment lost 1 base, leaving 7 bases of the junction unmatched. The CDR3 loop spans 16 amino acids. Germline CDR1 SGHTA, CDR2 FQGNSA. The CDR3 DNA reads TGTGCCAGCAGCTTAGACTCTAGCGGGAGGTACTATGAGCAGTTCTTC. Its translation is CASSLDSSGRYYEQFF.

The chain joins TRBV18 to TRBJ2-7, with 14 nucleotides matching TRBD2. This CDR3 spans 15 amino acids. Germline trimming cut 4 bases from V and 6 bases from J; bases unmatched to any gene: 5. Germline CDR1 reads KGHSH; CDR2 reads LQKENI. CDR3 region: CASSRGLAGVGEQYV. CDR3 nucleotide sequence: TGTGCCAGCTCACGGGGACTAGCGGGAGTGGGCGAGCAGTACGTC.

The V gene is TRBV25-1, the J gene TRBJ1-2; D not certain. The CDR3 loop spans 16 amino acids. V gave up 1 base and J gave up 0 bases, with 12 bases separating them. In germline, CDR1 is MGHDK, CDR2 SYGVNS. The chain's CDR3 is CASSESGRDPNYGYTF. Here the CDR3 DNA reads TGTGCCAGCAGTGAATCTGGGAGGGATCCTAACTATGGCTACACCTTC.

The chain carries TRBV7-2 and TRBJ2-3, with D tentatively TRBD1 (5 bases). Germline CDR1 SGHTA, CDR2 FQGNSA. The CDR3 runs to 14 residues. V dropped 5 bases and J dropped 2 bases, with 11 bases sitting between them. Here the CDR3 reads CASSQGHTTDTQYF. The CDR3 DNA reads TGTGCCAGCAGCCAAGGACACACCACAGATACGCAGTATTTT.